This paragraph covers one T cell receptor beta chain sequence. The antigen is undetermined. Treatment specified: around 19 received Ad26.COV2.S at low or high dose, single or two shots; about 5 received placebo; per-sample allocation not given. Sampling occurred on day 63 after the first vaccine or placebo injection. An 18-55-year-old adult in Boston served as donor. The sample comes from a study of Ad26.COV2.S vaccination and SARS-CoV-2 variants. Background on the study: It was the COV1001 Ad26.COV2.S trial arm that included the donor.

General observations from the study: In vaccinated individuals, spike-specific CD8+ and CD4+ T cell responses reportedly displayed substantial breadth. Possible underestimation of total T cell responses by the TCR breadth and depth analyses was noted.

The CDR3 covers 13 residues. J gave up 5 bases and V 10 bases, and 10 bases lay outside the gene matches. Germline assignment: CDR1 ENHRY and CDR2 SYGVKD. Clones were sequenced by immunoSEQ multiplex PCR, and TCRdb holds only the in-frame ones, with some missing. The table records more than 300,000 clones, less than 90% of them present only once. The TCR originated in a person aged 18 to 65 who received the Ad26.COV2.S COVID-19 vaccine or a placebo. This sequence joins TRBV10-3 and TRBJ2-7; TRBD1 aligns across 8 bases. The sequencing here drew on peripheral blood, taken in a trial of Ad26.COV2.S vaccine versus placebo. The CDR3 bases are TGTGCCACCGCGGACAGGGCAGCCCACGAGCAGTACTTC. Its protein product is CATADRAAHEQYF.